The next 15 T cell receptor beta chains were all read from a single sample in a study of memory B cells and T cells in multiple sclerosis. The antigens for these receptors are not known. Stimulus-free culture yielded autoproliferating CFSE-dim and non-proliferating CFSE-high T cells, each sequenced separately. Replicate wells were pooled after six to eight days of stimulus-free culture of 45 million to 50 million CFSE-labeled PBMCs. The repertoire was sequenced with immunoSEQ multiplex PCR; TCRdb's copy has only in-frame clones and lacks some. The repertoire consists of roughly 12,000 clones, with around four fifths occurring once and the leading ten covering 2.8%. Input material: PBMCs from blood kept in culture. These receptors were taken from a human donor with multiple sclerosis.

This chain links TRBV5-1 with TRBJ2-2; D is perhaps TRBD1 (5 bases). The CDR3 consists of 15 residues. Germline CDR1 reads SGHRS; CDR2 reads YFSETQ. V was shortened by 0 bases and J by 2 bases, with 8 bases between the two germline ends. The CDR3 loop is CASSLVQGNTGELFF. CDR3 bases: TGCGCCAGCAGCTTGGTCCAGGGAAACACCGGGGAGCTGTTTTTT.

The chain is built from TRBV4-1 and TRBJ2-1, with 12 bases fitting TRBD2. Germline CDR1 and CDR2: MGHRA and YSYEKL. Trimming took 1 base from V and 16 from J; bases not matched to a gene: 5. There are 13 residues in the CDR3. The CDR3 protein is CASSQGLAGERFF. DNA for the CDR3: TGCGCCAGCAGCCAAGGACTAGCGGGGGAGAGATTCTTC.

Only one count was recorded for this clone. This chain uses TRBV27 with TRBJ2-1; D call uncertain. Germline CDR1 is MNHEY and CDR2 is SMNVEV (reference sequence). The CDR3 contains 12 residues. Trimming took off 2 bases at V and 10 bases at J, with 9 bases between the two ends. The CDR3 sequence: CASSLVSGEQFF. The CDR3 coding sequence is TGTGCCAGCAGTTTAGTTTCTGGAGAGCAGTTCTTC.

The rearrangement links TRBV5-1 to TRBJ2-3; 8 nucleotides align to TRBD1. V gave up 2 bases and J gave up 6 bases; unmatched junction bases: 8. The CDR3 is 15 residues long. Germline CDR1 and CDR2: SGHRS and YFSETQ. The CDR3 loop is CASSLRDRTFDTQYF. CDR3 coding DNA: TGCGCCAGCAGCTTACGGGACAGGACATTTGATACGCAGTATTTT.

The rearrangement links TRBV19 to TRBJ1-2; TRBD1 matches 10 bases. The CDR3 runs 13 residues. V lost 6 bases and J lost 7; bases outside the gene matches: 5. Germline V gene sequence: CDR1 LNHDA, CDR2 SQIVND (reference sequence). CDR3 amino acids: CASSRGTGAGYTF. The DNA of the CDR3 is TGTGCCAGTAGCCGTGGGACAGGGGCTGGCTACACCTTC.

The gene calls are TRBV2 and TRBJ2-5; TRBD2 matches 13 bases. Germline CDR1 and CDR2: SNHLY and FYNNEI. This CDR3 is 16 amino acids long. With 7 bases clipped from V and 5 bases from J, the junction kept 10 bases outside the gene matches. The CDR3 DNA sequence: TGTGCCAGCACCTTTAAACTAGCGGGAGGGGGTGAGACCCAGTACTTC. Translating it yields CASTFKLAGGGETQYF.

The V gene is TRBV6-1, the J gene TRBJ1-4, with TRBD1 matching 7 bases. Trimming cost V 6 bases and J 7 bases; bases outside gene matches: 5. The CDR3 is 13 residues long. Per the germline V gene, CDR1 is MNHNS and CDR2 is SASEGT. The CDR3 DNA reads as TGTGCCAGCAGCCTTGGACAGGTTGAAAAACTGTTTTTT. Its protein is CASSLGQVEKLFF.

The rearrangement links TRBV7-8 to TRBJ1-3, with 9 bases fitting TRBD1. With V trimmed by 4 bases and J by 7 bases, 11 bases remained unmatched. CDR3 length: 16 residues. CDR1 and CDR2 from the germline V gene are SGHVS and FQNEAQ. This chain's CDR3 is CASSSTTGTGKNTIYF. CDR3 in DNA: TGTGCCAGCAGCTCAACCACCGGGACAGGGAAGAACACCATATATTTT. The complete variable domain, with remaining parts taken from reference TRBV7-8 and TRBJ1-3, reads GAGVSQSPRYKVAKRGQDVALRCDPISGHVSLFWYQQALGQGPEFLTYFQNEAQLDKSGLPSDRFFAERPEGSVSTLKIQRTQQEDSAVYLCASSSTTGTGKNTIYFGEGSWLTVV.

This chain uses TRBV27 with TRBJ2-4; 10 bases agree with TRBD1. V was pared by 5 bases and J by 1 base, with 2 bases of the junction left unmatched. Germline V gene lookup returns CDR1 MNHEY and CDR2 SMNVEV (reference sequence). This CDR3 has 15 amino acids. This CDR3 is CASSTGQGAKNIQYF. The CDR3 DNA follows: TGTGCCAGCAGTACGGGACAGGGGGCCAAAAACATTCAGTACTTC.

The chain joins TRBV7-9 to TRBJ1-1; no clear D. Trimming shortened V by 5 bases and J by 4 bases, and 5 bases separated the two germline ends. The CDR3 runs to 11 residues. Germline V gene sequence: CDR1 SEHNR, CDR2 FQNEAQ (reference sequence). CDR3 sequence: CASSRSTEAFF. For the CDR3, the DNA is TGTGCCAGCAGCCGGAGCACTGAAGCTTTCTTT. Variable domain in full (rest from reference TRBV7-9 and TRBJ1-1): DTGVSQNPRHKITKRGQNVTFRCDPISEHNRLYWYRQTLGQGPEFLTYFQNEAQLEKSRLLSDRFSAERPKGSFSTLEIQRTEQGDSAMYLCASSRSTEAFFGQGTRLTVV.

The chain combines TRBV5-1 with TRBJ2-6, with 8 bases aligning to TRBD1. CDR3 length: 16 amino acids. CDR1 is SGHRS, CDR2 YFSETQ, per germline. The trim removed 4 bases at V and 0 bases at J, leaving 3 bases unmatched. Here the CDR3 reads CASSPGTGSGANVLTF. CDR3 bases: TGCGCCAGCAGCCCCGGGACAGGCTCTGGGGCCAACGTCCTGACTTTC.

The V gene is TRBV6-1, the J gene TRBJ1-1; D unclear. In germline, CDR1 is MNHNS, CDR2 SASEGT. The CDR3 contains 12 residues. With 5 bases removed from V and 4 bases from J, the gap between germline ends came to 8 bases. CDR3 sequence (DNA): TGTGCCAGCAGTCAAGACTTCACTGAAGCTTTCTTT. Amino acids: CASSQDFTEAFF.

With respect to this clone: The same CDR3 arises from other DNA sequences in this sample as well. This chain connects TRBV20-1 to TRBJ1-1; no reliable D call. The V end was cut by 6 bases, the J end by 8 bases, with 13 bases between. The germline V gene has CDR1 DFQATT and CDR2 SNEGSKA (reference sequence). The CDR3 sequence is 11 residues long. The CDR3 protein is CSARPRGEAFF. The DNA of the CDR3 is TGCAGTGCCCGACCCCGAGGGGAAGCTTTCTTT.

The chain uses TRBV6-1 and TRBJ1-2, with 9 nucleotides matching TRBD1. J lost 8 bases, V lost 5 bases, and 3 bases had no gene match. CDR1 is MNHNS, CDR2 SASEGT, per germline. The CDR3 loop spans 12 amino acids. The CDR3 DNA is TGTGCCAGCAGTACAGGGGGCAGGGGCTACACCTTC. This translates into CASSTGGRGYTF.

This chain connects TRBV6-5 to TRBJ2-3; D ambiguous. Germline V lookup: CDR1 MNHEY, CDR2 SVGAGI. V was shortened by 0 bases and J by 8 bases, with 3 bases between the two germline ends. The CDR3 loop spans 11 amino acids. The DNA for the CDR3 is TGTGCCAGCAGTTACTCTGGTACGCAGTATTTT. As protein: CASSYSGTQYF.